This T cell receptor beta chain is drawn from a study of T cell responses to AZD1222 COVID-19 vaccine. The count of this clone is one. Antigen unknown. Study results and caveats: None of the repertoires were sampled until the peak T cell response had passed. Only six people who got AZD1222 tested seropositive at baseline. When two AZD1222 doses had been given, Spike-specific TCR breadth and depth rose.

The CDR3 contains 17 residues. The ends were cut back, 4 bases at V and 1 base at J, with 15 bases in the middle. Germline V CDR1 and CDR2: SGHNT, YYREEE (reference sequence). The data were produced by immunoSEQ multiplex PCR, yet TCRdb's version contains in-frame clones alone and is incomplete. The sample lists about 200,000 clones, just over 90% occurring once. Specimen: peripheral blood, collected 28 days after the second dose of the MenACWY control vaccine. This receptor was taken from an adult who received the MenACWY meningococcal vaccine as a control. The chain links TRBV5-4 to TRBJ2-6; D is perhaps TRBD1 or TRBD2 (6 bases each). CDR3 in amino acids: CASSRGAIGSGANVLTF. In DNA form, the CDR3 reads TGTGCCAGCAGCAGGGGGGCCATAGGATCTGGGGCCAACGTCCTGACTTTC.